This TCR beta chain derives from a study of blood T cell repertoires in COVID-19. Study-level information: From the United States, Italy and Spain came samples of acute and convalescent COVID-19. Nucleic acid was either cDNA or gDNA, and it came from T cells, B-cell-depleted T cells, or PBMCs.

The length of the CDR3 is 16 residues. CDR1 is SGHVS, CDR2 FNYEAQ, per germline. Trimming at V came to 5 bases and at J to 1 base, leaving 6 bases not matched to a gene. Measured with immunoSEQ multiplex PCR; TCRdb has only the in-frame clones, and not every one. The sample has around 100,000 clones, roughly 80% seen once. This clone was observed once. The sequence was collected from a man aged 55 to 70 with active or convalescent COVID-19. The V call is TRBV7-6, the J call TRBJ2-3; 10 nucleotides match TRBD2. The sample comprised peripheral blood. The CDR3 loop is CASSHRLAGGTDTQYF. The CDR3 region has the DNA TGTGCCAGCAGCCACCGTCTAGCGGGAGGCACAGATACGCAGTATTTT.